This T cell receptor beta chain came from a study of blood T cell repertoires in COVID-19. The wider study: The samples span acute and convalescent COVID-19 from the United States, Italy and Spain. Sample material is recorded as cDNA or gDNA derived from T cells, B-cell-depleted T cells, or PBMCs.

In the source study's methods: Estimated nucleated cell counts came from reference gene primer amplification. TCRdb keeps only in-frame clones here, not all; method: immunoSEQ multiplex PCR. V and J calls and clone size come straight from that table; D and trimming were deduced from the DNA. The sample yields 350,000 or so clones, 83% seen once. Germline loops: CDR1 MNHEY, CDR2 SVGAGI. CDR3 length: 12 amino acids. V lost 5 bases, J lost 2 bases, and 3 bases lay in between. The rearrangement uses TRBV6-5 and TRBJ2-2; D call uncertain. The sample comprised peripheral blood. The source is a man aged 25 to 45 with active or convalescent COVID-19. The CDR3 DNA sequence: TGTGCCAGCAGTATAAACACCGGGGAGCTGTTTTTT. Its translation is CASSINTGELFF.